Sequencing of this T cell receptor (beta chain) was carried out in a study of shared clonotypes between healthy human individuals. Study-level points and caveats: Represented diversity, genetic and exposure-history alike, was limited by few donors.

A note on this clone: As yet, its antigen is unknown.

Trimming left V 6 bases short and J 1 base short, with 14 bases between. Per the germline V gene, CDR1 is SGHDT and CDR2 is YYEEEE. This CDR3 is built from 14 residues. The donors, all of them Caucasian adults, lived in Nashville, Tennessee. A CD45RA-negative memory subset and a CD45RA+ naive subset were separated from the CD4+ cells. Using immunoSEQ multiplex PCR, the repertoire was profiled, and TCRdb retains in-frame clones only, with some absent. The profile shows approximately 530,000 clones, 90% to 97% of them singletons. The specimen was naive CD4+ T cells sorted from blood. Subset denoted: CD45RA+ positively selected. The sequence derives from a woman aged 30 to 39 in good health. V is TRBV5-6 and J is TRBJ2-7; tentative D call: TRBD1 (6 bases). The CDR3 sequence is CASTKGTLSYEQYF. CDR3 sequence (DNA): TGTGCCAGCACTAAGGGGACATTGTCCTACGAGCAGTACTTC.